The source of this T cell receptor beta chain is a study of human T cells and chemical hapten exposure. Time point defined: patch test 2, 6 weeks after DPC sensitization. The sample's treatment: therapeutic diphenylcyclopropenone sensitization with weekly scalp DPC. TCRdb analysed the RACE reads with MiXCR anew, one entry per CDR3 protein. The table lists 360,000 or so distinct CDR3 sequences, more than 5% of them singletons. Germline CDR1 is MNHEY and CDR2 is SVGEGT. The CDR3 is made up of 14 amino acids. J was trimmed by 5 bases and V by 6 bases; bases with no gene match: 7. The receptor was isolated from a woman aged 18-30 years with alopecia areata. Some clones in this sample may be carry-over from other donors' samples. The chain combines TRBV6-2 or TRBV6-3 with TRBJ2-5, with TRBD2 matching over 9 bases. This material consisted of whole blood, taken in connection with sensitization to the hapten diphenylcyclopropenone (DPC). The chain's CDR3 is CASRWGLAQETQYF. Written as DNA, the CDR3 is TGTGCCAGCAGGTGGGGACTAGCCCAGGAGACCCAGTACTTC.